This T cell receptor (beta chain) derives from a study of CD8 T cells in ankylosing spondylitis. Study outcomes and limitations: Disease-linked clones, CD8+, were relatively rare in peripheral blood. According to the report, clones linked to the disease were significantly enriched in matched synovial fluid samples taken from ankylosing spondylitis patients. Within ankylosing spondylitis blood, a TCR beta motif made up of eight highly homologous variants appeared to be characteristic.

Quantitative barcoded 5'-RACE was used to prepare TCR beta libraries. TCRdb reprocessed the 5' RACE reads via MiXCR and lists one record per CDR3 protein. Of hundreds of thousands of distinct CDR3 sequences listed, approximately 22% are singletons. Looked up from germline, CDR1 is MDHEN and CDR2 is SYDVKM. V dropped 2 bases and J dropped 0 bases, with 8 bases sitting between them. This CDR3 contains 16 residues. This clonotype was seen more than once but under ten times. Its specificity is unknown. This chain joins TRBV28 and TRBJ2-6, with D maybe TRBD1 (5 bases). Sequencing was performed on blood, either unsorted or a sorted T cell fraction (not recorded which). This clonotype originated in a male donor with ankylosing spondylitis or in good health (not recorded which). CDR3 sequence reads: CASSLDRLSGANVLTF. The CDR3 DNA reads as TGTGCCAGCAGTTTAGACAGACTCTCTGGGGCCAACGTCCTGACTTTC.